The next 13 T cell receptor beta chains were all read from a single sample in a study of T cell repertoires in cytomegalovirus infection. No cognate antigen is known for these TCRs. TCRdb passed the reads through MiXCR, listing each CDR3 protein once. The sample yields around 800,000 distinct CDR3 sequences, over 25% seen once. The material sequenced was cultured CD8+ T cells from PBMCs, taken from culture after CMV antigen stimulation. These receptors came from a human donor in good health (CMV status not recorded). Some clones in this sample may be carry-over from other donors' samples.

The rearrangement joins TRBV6-6 to TRBJ2-1, with TRBD2 matching 7 bases. The junction had 6 bases not matched to a gene; V was cut back by 8 bases and J by 5 bases. Looked up from germline, CDR1 is MNHNY and CDR2 is SVGAGI (reference sequence). The CDR3 contains 13 residues. CDR3: CASGLGVNNEQFF. In DNA, the CDR3 is TGTGCCAGCGGACTAGGTGTGAACAATGAGCAGTTCTTC.

A word on this clonotype: This may arise from a read error, as a much more abundant clone is one base away. The chain is built from TRBV7-2 and TRBJ1-2; possibly TRBD1 for D (5 bases). The CDR3 totals 14 residues. The V gene's germline CDR1 is SGHTA and CDR2 FQGNSA. CDR3 sequence: CANSFREGSYGYTF. The CDR3 DNA follows: TGTGCCAACAGCTTCAGGGAGGGGAGCTATGGCTACACCTTC. Combining the CDR3 with reference TRBV7-2 and TRBJ1-2 gives the whole variable domain GAGVSQSPSNKVTEKGKDVELRCDPISGHTALYWYRQSLGQGLEFLIYFQGNSAPDKSGLPSDRFSAERTGGSVSTLTIQRTQQEDSAVYLCANSFREGSYGYTFGSGTRLTVV.

This clonotype was observed at least ten times. The chain uses TRBV6-6 and TRBJ2-3, with D unclear. The CDR3 runs to 12 residues. Looked up from germline, CDR1 is MNHNY and CDR2 is SVGAGI (reference sequence). Trimming took off 7 bases at V and 0 bases at J, with 5 bases between the two ends. The CDR3 region is CASKGSTDTQYF. CDR3 in DNA: TGTGCCAGCAAGGGCAGCACAGATACGCAGTATTTT.

This clonotype was detected a few times. The V call is TRBV5-4, the J call TRBJ1-1; D remains unclear. The V gene lost 6 bases and the J gene lost 1 base, with 7 bases spanning the gap. In germline, CDR1 is SGHNT, CDR2 YYREEE (reference sequence). This CDR3 is 12 amino acids long. CDR3 region: CASKRANTEAFF. DNA of the CDR3: TGTGCCAGCAAGAGGGCGAACACTGAAGCTTTCTTT.

This chain uses TRBV6-2 or TRBV6-3 with TRBJ2-3; D might be TRBD2 (7 bases). The CDR3 sequence is 18 residues long. Looked up from germline, CDR1 is MNHEY and CDR2 is SVGEGT. Trimming removed 6 bases from V and 0 bases from J, with 22 bases in between. This CDR3 reads CASSPIWGGHRSTDTQYF. CDR3 in DNA: TGTGCCAGCAGCCCAATTTGGGGGGGCCATCGAAGCACAGATACGCAGTATTTT.

Only a few counts were recorded for this clonotype. This chain connects TRBV7-6 to TRBJ2-1, with D tentatively TRBD1 (5 bases). Germline loops: CDR1 SGHVS, CDR2 FNYEAQ. The length of the CDR3 is 16 residues. The V and J ends lost 4 bases and 10 bases respectively, with 23 bases between them. The CDR3 DNA reads TGTGCCAGCAGCTCAAACAAGGGGCCTATTAAAGAGGAGCAGTTCTTC. This sequence encodes CASSSNKGPIKEEQFF.

At least ten counts were recorded for this clonotype. The V and J genes are TRBV28 and TRBJ1-5; 7 positions agree with TRBD1. CDR3 length: 14 amino acids. Germline CDR1 and CDR2: MDHEN and SYDVKM. V trimming: 6 bases; J trimming: 5 bases; junction bases outside the gene matches: 7. The CDR3 coding sequence is TGTGCCAGCAGAAAGGGGGCCCGGGATCAGCCCCAGCATTTT. This gives the protein CASRKGARDQPQHF.

This clonotype was observed a single time. One junction end does not reproduce the germline sequence, and a read error may be involved. This chain uses TRBV7-4 with TRBJ2-1; 13 bases are shared with TRBD2. Germline loops: CDR1 SGHVT, CDR2 SQSDAQ. The CDR3 runs to 16 residues. CDR3 loop: CTSSSGLAGAYNEQFF. Written as DNA, the CDR3 is TGTACCAGCAGCTCCGGACTAGCGGGGGCTTACAATGAGCAGTTCTTC.

This clonotype was seen a few times. The rearrangement joins TRBV19 to TRBJ2-5; 10 positions match TRBD2. Trimming cost V 10 bases and J 5 bases; bases outside gene matches: 13. From germline, CDR1 is LNHDA and CDR2 SQIVND (reference sequence). The CDR3 has 15 residues. CDR3 protein: CATSFQGLAWETQYF. The CDR3 nucleotides read TGTGCCACCTCTTTCCAGGGACTAGCGTGGGAGACCCAGTACTTC.

This clonotype was detected only a few times. This rearrangement joins TRBV29-1 to TRBJ1-2; 10 bases line up with TRBD1. This CDR3 comprises 15 residues. Trimming at V came to 1 base and at J to 3 bases, leaving 5 bases not matched to a gene. Germline CDR1 reads SQVTM; CDR2 reads ANQGSEA. In DNA form, the CDR3 reads TGCAGCGTTGAAGGGAGCGGGACAGGGGACTATGGCTACACCTTC. Amino acid sequence: CSVEGSGTGDYGYTF.

This clonotype was counted once. This chain uses TRBV27 with TRBJ2-5; D is unclear. Germline V gene lookup returns CDR1 MNHEY and CDR2 SMNVEV (reference sequence). This CDR3 region has 15 residues. V dropped 4 bases and J dropped 4 bases, with 16 bases sitting between them. CDR3 nucleotides: TGTGCCAGCAGTTCTATTCCCGCTAGATTAGAGACCCAGTACTTC. This translates into CASSSIPARLETQYF.

V is TRBV20-1 and J is TRBJ1-5; the D is unclear. The germline V and J ends were trimmed by 0 bases and 0 bases, with 3 bases remaining between them. Germline V lookup: CDR1 DFQATT, CDR2 SNEGSKA (reference sequence). This CDR3 region has 13 residues. In nucleotides, the CDR3 is TGCAGTGCTAGAGATGCTAGCAATCAGCCCCAGCATTTT. Protein: CSARDASNQPQHF.

The V call is TRBV5-1, the J call TRBJ1-1; TRBD1 aligns across 7 bases. Germline V CDR1 and CDR2: SGHRS, YFSETQ. The CDR3 totals 15 residues. V was pared by 2 bases and J by 4 bases, with 8 bases of the junction left unmatched. The CDR3: CASSLSGQRSTEAFF. The CDR3 DNA follows: TGCGCCAGCAGCTTATCGGGACAGAGGAGCACTGAAGCTTTCTTT.